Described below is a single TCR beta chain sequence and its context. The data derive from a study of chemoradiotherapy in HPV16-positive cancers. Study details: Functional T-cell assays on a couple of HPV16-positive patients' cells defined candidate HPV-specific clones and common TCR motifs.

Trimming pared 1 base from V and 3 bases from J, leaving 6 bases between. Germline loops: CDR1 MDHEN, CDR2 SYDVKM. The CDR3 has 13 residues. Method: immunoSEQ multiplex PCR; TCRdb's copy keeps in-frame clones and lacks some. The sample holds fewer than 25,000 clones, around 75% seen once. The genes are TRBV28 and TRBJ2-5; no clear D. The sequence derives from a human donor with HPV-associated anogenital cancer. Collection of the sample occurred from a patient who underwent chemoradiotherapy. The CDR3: CASSLSEEETQYF. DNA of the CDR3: TGTGCCAGCAGTTTATCCGAGGAAGAGACCCAGTACTTC.